One and the same sample provided the 20 T cell receptor beta chains below, sequenced in a study of beta chain features in type 1 diabetes. Their antigen targets remain unknown. Regarding the study as a whole: A moderate, significant TCRB CDR3 shortening appeared in type 1 diabetes across four CD4+ subsets.

The isolated RNA, all of it, was reverse transcribed, so expressed TCRB transcripts were what got sequenced. Assay: immunoSEQ multiplex PCR; the TCRdb copy retains only in-frame clones and omits some. This table holds 50,000 or so clones, roughly 39% found once. The material sequenced was Tregs from blood. The receptors come from a man younger than 45 with type 1 diabetes.

This clone has more than one count but fewer than ten. The V and J genes are TRBV6-1 and TRBJ2-4; possible D gene TRBD2, 6 bases. The CDR3 spans 15 residues. V was shortened by 6 bases and J by 0 bases, with 12 bases between the two germline ends. The germline V gene encodes CDR1 MNHNS and CDR2 SASEGT. CDR3: CASRNSGLAKNIQYF. The CDR3 DNA reads TGTGCCAGCAGAAACAGCGGGTTAGCCAAAAACATTCAGTACTTC.

This clone was observed a handful of times. The V gene is TRBV19, the J gene TRBJ2-5; D is possibly TRBD1 (6 bases). The germline V and J ends were trimmed by 7 bases and 4 bases, with 13 bases remaining between them. Germline lookup yields CDR1 LNHDA and CDR2 SQIVND (reference sequence). The CDR3 is 13 residues long. The CDR3 protein is CASTSGQRETQYF. The DNA for the CDR3 is TGTGCCAGTACCTCGGGACAACGAGAGACCCAGTACTTC.

This clone showed up just a few times. CDR3 nucleotide sequence: TGTGCCAGTACCAGGACTAGCGGCCTTAATGAGCAGTTCTTC. Its protein product is CASTRTSGLNEQFF. The chain couples TRBV19 to TRBJ2-1, with 10 bases lining up with TRBD2. With 7 bases clipped from V and 7 bases from J, the junction kept 7 bases outside the gene matches. The germline V gene encodes CDR1 LNHDA and CDR2 SQIVND (reference sequence). There are 14 residues in the CDR3.

The V and J genes are TRBV7-2 and TRBJ2-1; TRBD1 matches at 9 bases. The germline gives CDR1 SGHTA, CDR2 FQGNSA. Germline trimming cut 7 bases from V and 7 bases from J; bases unmatched to any gene: 8. There are 14 residues in the CDR3. CDR3 sequence reads: CASIRDRAGNEQFF. DNA for the CDR3: TGTGCCAGCATCCGGGACAGGGCTGGGAATGAGCAGTTCTTC. The full variable domain, with the rest looked up from reference TRBV7-2 and TRBJ2-1, is GAGVSQSPSNKVTEKGKDVELRCDPISGHTALYWYRQSLGQGLEFLIYFQGNSAPDKSGLPSDRFSAERTGGSVSTLTIQRTQQEDSAVYLCASIRDRAGNEQFFGPGTRLTVL.

The chain joins TRBV2 to TRBJ2-3, with TRBD2 matching over 8 bases. The ends lost 3 bases at V and 5 bases at J; junction bases unmatched: 7. The CDR3 spans 15 residues. CDR1 and CDR2 (germline): SNHLY, FYNNEI. CDR3 sequence: CASSEASGSGDTQYF. For the CDR3, the DNA is TGTGCCAGCAGTGAGGCCAGCGGGAGTGGAGATACGCAGTATTTT.

The CDR3: CASSPQGSRSYEQYF. CDR3 nucleotide sequence: TGTGCCAGCTCACCACAGGGGTCTCGCTCCTACGAGCAGTACTTC. The chain couples TRBV18 to TRBJ2-5; tentative D call: TRBD1 (5 bases). The J call may be faulty, since TRBJ2-7 better matches the DNA end. CDR1 and CDR2 (germline): KGHSH, LQKENI. This CDR3 has 15 amino acids.

This clone was picked up a small number of times. The chain has TRBV7-9 and TRBJ2-1; 10 bases match TRBD2. CDR1 and CDR2 from the germline V gene are SEHNR and FQNEAQ (reference sequence). There are 15 residues in the CDR3. After removal of 6 bases from V and 6 bases from J, the junction contained 8 bases not matched to a gene. The CDR3 bases are TGTGCCAGCAGATCAAGCGGGAGGGGGTTCAATGAGCAGTTCTTC. Residues: CASRSSGRGFNEQFF.

DNA for the CDR3: TGCAGTGCACGCGGGGATCAGCCCCAGCATTTT. Translation: CSARGDQPQHF. This chain links TRBV20-1 with TRBJ1-5; D is unclear. V dropped 6 bases and J dropped 5 bases, with 8 bases sitting between them. The V gene's germline CDR1 is DFQATT and CDR2 SNEGSKA (reference sequence). CDR3 size: 11 residues.

V is TRBV7-2 and J is TRBJ1-2, with D uncertain. This CDR3 contains 15 residues. Trimming left V 5 bases short and J 6 bases short, with 19 bases between. Germline CDR1 reads SGHTA; CDR2 reads FQGNSA. CDR3 region: CASSLQSSGRNGYTF. The CDR3 region has the DNA TGTGCCAGCAGCCTCCAATCCTCGGGGAGAAATGGCTACACCTTC. The full variable domain, with the rest looked up from reference TRBV7-2 and TRBJ1-2, is GAGVSQSPSNKVTEKGKDVELRCDPISGHTALYWYRQSLGQGLEFLIYFQGNSAPDKSGLPSDRFSAERTGGSVSTLTIQRTQQEDSAVYLCASSLQSSGRNGYTFGSGTRLTVV.

Written as DNA, the CDR3 is TGTGCCAGTAGTACATCGGGACTAGCGGGAAGCACAGATACGCAGTATTTT. Amino acids: CASSTSGLAGSTDTQYF. This sequence joins TRBV19 and TRBJ2-3; TRBD2 agrees at 13 bases. CDR1 and CDR2 from the germline V gene are LNHDA and SQIVND (reference sequence). The CDR3 sequence is 17 residues long. J gave up 0 bases and V 4 bases, and 4 bases lay outside the gene matches.

This clone has more than one count but fewer than ten. The chain's CDR3 is CASSSGTSLATNEKLFF. CDR3 nucleotide sequence: TGTGCCAGCAGCTCGGGAACATCACTTGCAACTAATGAAAAACTGTTTTTT. The chain is built from TRBV7-3 and TRBJ1-4; no firm D call. V was trimmed by 4 bases and J by 0 bases, leaving 15 bases between them. CDR3 length: 17 amino acids. The V gene's germline CDR1 is SGHTA and CDR2 FQGTGA.

The chain is built from TRBV29-1 and TRBJ2-1; tentatively, D is TRBD2 (6 bases). The CDR3 extends over 12 amino acids. The V gene lost 4 bases and the J gene lost 6 bases, with 10 bases spanning the gap. CDR1 and CDR2 from the germline V gene are SQVTM and ANQGSEA. The CDR3 spells CSVGAGPNEQFF. Written as DNA, the CDR3 is TGCAGCGTTGGGGCGGGACCCAATGAGCAGTTCTTC.

A remark on this clone: This may arise from a read error, as a much more abundant clone is one base away. The chain carries TRBV29-1 and TRBJ1-3; 8 bases match TRBD1. The J call is uncertain, as TRBJ2-2 better fits the DNA end. The CDR3 contains 14 residues. The germline V gene has CDR1 SQVTM and CDR2 ANQGSEA. CDR3 sequence (DNA): TGCAGCGTTGCCGGGACAGGATACCCCGGGGAGCTGTTTTTT. Residues: CSVAGTGYPGELFF.

The rearrangement uses TRBV29-1 and TRBJ2-1; 11 bases align to TRBD2. This CDR3 comprises 15 residues. Germline V gene sequence: CDR1 SQVTM, CDR2 ANQGSEA. V lost 1 base and J lost 3; bases outside the gene matches: 2. CDR3 DNA sequence: TGCAGCGTTGAAGCAGGGACTAGCGGCTACAATGAGCAGTTCTTC. Translating it yields CSVEAGTSGYNEQFF.

This chain joins TRBV6-6 and TRBJ1-2, with D tentatively TRBD1 (6 bases). In germline, CDR1 is MNHNY, CDR2 SVGAGI (reference sequence). Trimming pared 6 bases from V and 6 bases from J, leaving 11 bases between. The CDR3 spans 12 residues. The CDR3 reads CASRGQTHGYTF. DNA for the CDR3: TGTGCCAGCAGAGGACAGACCCATGGCTACACCTTC.

This rearrangement joins TRBV15 to TRBJ2-1; TRBD2 agrees at 9 bases. With 0 bases clipped from V and 10 bases from J, the junction kept 7 bases outside the gene matches. CDR1 is LNHNV, CDR2 YYDKDF, per germline (reference sequence). This CDR3 has 15 residues. CDR3 nucleotide sequence: TGTGCCACCAGCAGAGATCGGAACCTAGCGGGAGAGCAGTTCTTC. It encodes CATSRDRNLAGEQFF. Complete variable domain (other parts from reference TRBV15 and TRBJ2-1): DAMVIQNPRYQVTQFGKPVTLSCSQTLNHNVMYWYQQKSSQAPKLLFHYYDKDFNNEADTPDNFQSRRPNTSFCFLDIRSPGLGDTAMYLCATSRDRNLAGEQFFGPGTRLTVL.

This chain uses TRBV9 with TRBJ1-6, with 7 nucleotides matching TRBD1. From germline, CDR1 is SGDLS and CDR2 YYNGEE. The V segment lost 4 bases and the J segment 0 bases; nucleotides outside the gene matches: 7. The CDR3 sequence is 17 residues long. The chain's CDR3 is CASSPKGDSSYNSPLHF. The CDR3 DNA is TGTGCCAGCAGCCCCAAGGGGGACAGCTCCTATAATTCACCCCTCCACTTT.

The CDR3 DNA is TGTGCCAGCAGCGTAGATGGACAGGGGGAGTCTGGCTACACCTTC. As protein: CASSVDGQGESGYTF. The V and J genes are TRBV9 and TRBJ1-2; 10 nucleotides line up with TRBD1. V was clipped by 0 bases and J by 7 bases; unmatched bases: 6. CDR3 size: 15 residues. Germline lookup yields CDR1 SGDLS and CDR2 YYNGEE.

This chain uses TRBV28 with TRBJ1-2, with 12 bases fitting TRBD1. With V trimmed by 4 bases and J by 8 bases, 17 bases remained unmatched. The CDR3 is made up of 18 amino acids. The germline CDR1 and CDR2 sequences are MDHEN and SYDVKM. Here the CDR3 reads CASSSPRGTGGAREGYTF. Here the CDR3 DNA reads TGTGCCAGCAGTTCTCCAAGAGGGACAGGGGGCGCTCGCGAAGGCTACACCTTC.

This clone was recorded a few times. The chain uses TRBV5-1 and TRBJ2-5; 8 bases line up with TRBD1. V trimming: 2 bases; J trimming: 5 bases; junction bases outside the gene matches: 8. The CDR3 is made up of 15 amino acids. The germline V gene encodes CDR1 SGHRS and CDR2 YFSETQ. The DNA of the CDR3 is TGCGCCAGCAGCTTATCGCAGGGGGCCTTCGAGACCCAGTACTTC. The encoded protein is CASSLSQGAFETQYF. The whole variable domain, filled in from reference TRBV5-1 and TRBJ2-5, reads KAGVTQTPRYLIKTRGQQVTLSCSPISGHRSVSWYQQTPGQGLQFLFEYFSETQRNKGNFPGRFSGRQFSNSRSEMNVSTLELGDSALYLCASSLSQGAFETQYFGPGTRLLVL.